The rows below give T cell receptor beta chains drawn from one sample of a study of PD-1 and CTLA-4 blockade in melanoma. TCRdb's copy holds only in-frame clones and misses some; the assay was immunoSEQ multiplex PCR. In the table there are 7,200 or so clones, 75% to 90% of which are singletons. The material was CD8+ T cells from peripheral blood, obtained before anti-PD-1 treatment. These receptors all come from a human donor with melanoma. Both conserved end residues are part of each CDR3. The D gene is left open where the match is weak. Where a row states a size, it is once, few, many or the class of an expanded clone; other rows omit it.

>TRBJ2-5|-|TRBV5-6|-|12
CASSGGKETQYF
TGTGCCAGCAGTGGGGGTAAAGAGACCCAGTACTTC
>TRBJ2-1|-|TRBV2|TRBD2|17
CASRGLAGALIGNEQFF
TGTGCCAGCAGGGGACTAGCGGGAGCCCTCATTGGGAATGAGCAGTTCTTC
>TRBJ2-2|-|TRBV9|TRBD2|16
CASATGTSVSTGELFF
TGTGCCAGCGCTACCGGGACTAGCGTCTCCACCGGGGAGCTGTTTTTT
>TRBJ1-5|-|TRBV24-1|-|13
CATAPDGNQPQHF
TGTGCCACCGCACCGGACGGGAATCAGCCCCAGCATTTT
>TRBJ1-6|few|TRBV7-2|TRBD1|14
CASSRDRDNSPLHF
TGTGCCAGCAGCCGGGACAGGGATAATTCACCCCTCCACTTT
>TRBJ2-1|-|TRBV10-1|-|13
CASSWTAGNEQFF
TGCGCCAGCAGCTGGACAGCGGGCAATGAGCAGTTCTTC
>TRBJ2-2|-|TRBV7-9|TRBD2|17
CASSQLTSGRNPGELFF
TGTGCCAGCAGCCAACTAACTAGCGGGAGGAACCCTGGGGAGCTGTTTTTT
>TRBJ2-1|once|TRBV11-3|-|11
CASSLGAVPFF
TGTGCCAGCAGCCTAGGGGCAGTTCCGTTCTTC
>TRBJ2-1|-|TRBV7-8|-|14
CASSLRAQDNEQFF
TGTGCCAGCAGCTTAAGGGCGCAAGACAATGAGCAGTTCTTC
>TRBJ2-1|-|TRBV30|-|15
CAWSDSFSSYNEQFF
TGTGCCTGGAGTGACAGTTTCAGCTCCTACAATGAGCAGTTCTTC
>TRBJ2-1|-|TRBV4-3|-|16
CASSQDRTGNYNEQFF
TGCGCCAGCAGCCAAGATAGAACAGGCAACTACAATGAGCAGTTCTTC
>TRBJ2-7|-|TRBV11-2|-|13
CASSPGPQYEQYF
TGTGCCAGCAGCCCGGGACCTCAATACGAGCAGTACTTC
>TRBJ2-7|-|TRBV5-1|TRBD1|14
CASSVADRTYEQYF
TGCGCCAGCAGCGTTGCGGACAGGACCTACGAGCAGTACTTC
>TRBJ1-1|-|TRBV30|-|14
CAWSPGQVNTEAFF
TGTGCCTGGAGTCCAGGGCAGGTGAACACTGAAGCTTTCTTT
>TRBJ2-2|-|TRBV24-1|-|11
CATEGTGELFF
TGTGCCACGGAGGGAACCGGGGAGCTGTTTTTT
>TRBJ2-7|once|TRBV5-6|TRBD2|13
CASSPSGDYEQYF
TGTGCCAGCAGCCCCAGCGGGGACTACGAGCAGTACTTC
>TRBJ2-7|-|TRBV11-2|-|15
CASSIYGAQTYEQYF
TGTGCCAGCAGCATCTATGGGGCCCAAACCTACGAGCAGTACTTC
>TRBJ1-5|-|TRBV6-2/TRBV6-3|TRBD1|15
CASSYRTGGSQPQHF
TGTGCCAGCAGTTACCGGACAGGGGGCTCTCAGCCCCAGCATTTT
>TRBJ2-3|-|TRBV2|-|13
CASSEIVLETQYF
TGTGCCAGCAGTGAAATAGTTCTTGAGACGCAGTATTTT
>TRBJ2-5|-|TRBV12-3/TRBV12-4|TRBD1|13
CASSTDRGQTQYF
TGTGCCAGCAGTACGGACAGGGGTCAGACCCAGTACTTC
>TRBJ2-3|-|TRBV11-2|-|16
CASSSGTLVNSDTQYF
TGTGCCAGCAGCTCCGGGACCCTTGTCAACTCGGATACGCAGTATTTT
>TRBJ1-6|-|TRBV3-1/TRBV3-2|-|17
CASSTLGPISYNSPLHF
TGTGCCAGCAGCACCTTGGGTCCCATTTCATATAATTCACCCCTCCACTTT
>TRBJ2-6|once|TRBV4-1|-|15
CASRPTGSGANVLTF
TGCGCCAGCAGACCGACAGGCTCTGGGGCCAACGTCCTGACTTTC
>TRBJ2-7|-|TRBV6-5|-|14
CASSKGLPTYEQYF
TGTGCCAGCAGTAAGGGACTGCCGACCTACGAGCAGTACTTC